The 21 T cell receptor beta chains below were found in one sample sequenced in a study of T-cell memory formation after mild COVID-19. TCRdb ran MiXCR on the 5' RACE reads and lists one entry per CDR3 protein. This sample has roughly 450,000 distinct CDR3 sequences, with 15% to 20% found just once. The sample comprised PBMCs or a T cell subset sorted from them (not recorded which). The receptors shown here come from an adult woman who had mild COVID-19 (a few samples of this study predate the infection). Cell type and time point are not known.

Here the CDR3 reads CASSLGAGNRHEQFF. The CDR3 DNA sequence: TGCGCCAGCAGCTTGGGTGCAGGCAACCGGCATGAGCAGTTCTTC. This chain joins TRBV5-1 and TRBJ2-1, with D hard to call. This CDR3 spans 15 amino acids. CDR1 and CDR2 (germline): SGHRS, YFSETQ. The V end lost 0 bases, the J end lost 8 bases, and 15 bases lay between the germline ends. Full variable domain (remainder filled in from reference TRBV5-1 and TRBJ2-1): KAGVTQTPRYLIKTRGQQVTLSCSPISGHRSVSWYQQTPGQGLQFLFEYFSETQRNKGNFPGRFSGRQFSNSRSEMNVSTLELGDSALYLCASSLGAGNRHEQFFGPGTRLTVL.

The chain links TRBV24-1 to TRBJ2-1; TRBD2 matches at 7 bases. Germline-derived CDR1 and CDR2 are KGHDR and SFDVKD. The CDR3 loop spans 15 amino acids. The junction had 6 bases not matched to a gene; V was cut back by 4 bases and J by 4 bases. This chain's CDR3 is CATSETSATYNEQFF. Written as DNA, the CDR3 is TGTGCCACCAGTGAAACTAGCGCAACGTACAATGAGCAGTTCTTC.

The chain joins TRBV14 to TRBJ2-3; TRBD2 agrees at 9 bases. Germline CDR1 reads SGHDN; CDR2 reads FVKESK. Trimming took 3 bases from V and 4 from J; bases not matched to a gene: 2. This CDR3 spans 14 amino acids. The CDR3 DNA reads TGTGCCAGCAGCCATAGGACTAGCGCAGATACGCAGTATTTT. It specifies CASSHRTSADTQYF. Looking up the rest from reference TRBV14 and TRBJ2-3 gives the full variable domain: EAGVTQFPSHSVIEKGQTVTLRCDPISGHDNLYWYRRVMGKEIKFLLHFVKESKQDESGMPNNRFLAERTGGTYSTLKVQPAELEDSGVYFCASSHRTSADTQYFGPGTRLTVL.

This chain connects TRBV20-1 to TRBJ2-5; 10 nucleotides match TRBD2. In germline, CDR1 is DFQATT, CDR2 SNEGSKA (reference sequence). This CDR3 region has 13 residues. The V gene end was trimmed by 3 bases and the J gene end by 5 bases; junction bases not matched to a gene: 3. The CDR3 DNA sequence: TGCAGTGCTAGGGGACTAGCGCGGGAGACCCAGTACTTC. Translated, it gives CSARGLARETQYF.

This clonotype was counted only a few times. J is TRBJ2-1 and V is TRBV11-3; 13 nucleotides agree with TRBD2. The CDR3 has 17 amino acids. Trimming cost V 4 bases and J 7 bases; bases outside gene matches: 10. Germline values: CDR1 SGHNT, CDR2 YENEEA. CDR3 in amino acids: CASSSQWTSGRGNEQFF. The CDR3 DNA reads TGTGCCAGCAGCTCCCAATGGACTAGCGGGAGAGGGAATGAGCAGTTCTTC.

The chain has TRBV5-1 and TRBJ1-2, with TRBD1 identical over 11 bases. The CDR3 contains 15 residues. Per the germline V gene, CDR1 is SGHRS and CDR2 is YFSETQ. Trimming took 4 bases from V and 4 from J; bases not matched to a gene: 6. The CDR3 bases are TGCGCCAGCAGCGGAGGGACAGGGGGTGCCTATGGCTACACCTTC. Protein product: CASSGGTGGAYGYTF.

The chain employs TRBV15 and TRBJ2-3, with D perhaps TRBD2 (6 bases). The ends were cut back, 8 bases at V and 0 bases at J, with 12 bases in the middle. Germline V gene data show CDR1 as LNHNV and CDR2 as YYDKDF (reference sequence). The CDR3 is made up of 14 amino acids. The CDR3 reads CATEEGSSTDTQYF. The CDR3 nucleotides are TGTGCCACCGAGGAGGGGAGTAGCACAGATACGCAGTATTTT.

This chain uses TRBV27 with TRBJ2-7; TRBD1 or TRBD2 may be the D gene (5 bases each). V lost 3 bases and J 0 bases, leaving 9 bases between the germline ends. The CDR3 runs to 14 residues. Germline V gene sequence: CDR1 MNHEY, CDR2 SMNVEV (reference sequence). The CDR3 here is CASSLGDASYEQYF. The DNA for the CDR3 is TGTGCCAGCAGTTTGGGGGACGCCTCCTACGAGCAGTACTTC.

The chain joins TRBV10-3 to TRBJ2-5, with TRBD2 identical over 9 bases. This CDR3 contains 15 residues. J lost 4 bases, V lost 2 bases, and 5 bases had no gene match. Germline V lookup: CDR1 ENHRY, CDR2 SYGVKD. Written as DNA, the CDR3 is TGTGCCATCAGTGAGGTAGCGGGGGCGCGAGAGACCCAGTACTTC. Protein: CAISEVAGARETQYF.

The chain uses TRBV7-9 and TRBJ2-2; tentatively, D is TRBD1 (6 bases). The CDR3 is made up of 14 amino acids. The V gene's germline CDR1 is SEHNR and CDR2 FQNEAQ (reference sequence). The V and J ends lost 4 bases and 5 bases respectively, with 11 bases between them. CDR3 residues: CASSWQGKTGELFF. Here the CDR3 DNA reads TGTGCCAGCAGCTGGCAGGGGAAGACCGGGGAGCTGTTTTTT.

This clonotype was seen repeatedly, ten times or more. The chain couples TRBV25-1 to TRBJ2-1, with D maybe TRBD1 (6 bases). V lost 7 bases and J lost 9, with 19 bases in between. Germline CDR1 reads MGHDK; CDR2 reads SYGVNS. CDR3 length equals 14 residues. The CDR3 region is CASNSGQPAVEQFF. In DNA form, the CDR3 reads TGTGCCAGCAATTCGGGACAACCGGCCGTTGAGCAGTTCTTC. The full variable domain, in which reference TRBV25-1 and TRBJ2-1 provide the parts outside the CDR3, is EADIYQTPRYLVIGTGKKITLECSQTMGHDKMYWYQQDPGMELHLIHYSYGVNSTEKGDLSSESTVSRIRTEHFPLTLESARPSHTSQYLCASNSGQPAVEQFFGPGTRLTVL.

The CDR3 sequence: CASSPRDFTASEQYF. The CDR3 coding sequence is TGTGCCAGCAGTCCCAGGGATTTCACCGCCTCCGAGCAGTACTTC. The V call is TRBV12-3 or TRBV12-4, the J call TRBJ2-7; weak D call: TRBD1 (5 bases). V shed 5 bases and J shed 6 bases, with 20 bases lying between them. This CDR3 region has 15 residues.

The V call is TRBV5-1, the J call TRBJ2-5; 10 bases align to TRBD1. V shed 0 bases, J shed 4 bases, and the junction held 6 bases outside the gene matches. The CDR3 has 16 residues. The germline CDR1 and CDR2 sequences are SGHRS and YFSETQ. The CDR3 region has the DNA TGCGCCAGCAGCTTGGCCTGGGACAGGGGTGGAGAGACCCAGTACTTC. Translation: CASSLAWDRGGETQYF.

This chain uses TRBV19 with TRBJ1-4; the match to TRBD1 covers 7 bases. Per germline, CDR1 LNHDA and CDR2 SQIVND (reference sequence). The trim removed 9 bases at V and 8 bases at J, leaving 9 bases unmatched. This CDR3 region has 13 residues. The CDR3 region is CASRDSSLEKLFF. Here the CDR3 DNA reads TGTGCCAGCCGGGACAGTTCGTTGGAAAAACTGTTTTTT. The full variable domain, with the rest looked up from reference TRBV19 and TRBJ1-4, is DGGITQSPKYLFRKEGQNVTLSCEQNLNHDAMYWYRQDPGQGLRLIYYSQIVNDFQKGDIAEGYSVSREKKESFPLTVTSAQKNPTAFYLCASRDSSLEKLFFGSGTQLSVL.

This chain links TRBV6-2 or TRBV6-3 with TRBJ2-3; weak D call: TRBD2 (7 bases). The length of the CDR3 is 16 residues. The V gene's germline CDR1 is MNHEY and CDR2 SVGEGT. Trimming cost V 6 bases and J 0 bases, with 16 bases left between them. In nucleotides, the CDR3 is TGTGCCAGCAGACCACGGGGGGACACGAGCACAGATACGCAGTATTTT. Translating gives CASRPRGDTSTDTQYF.

The rearrangement links TRBV6-6 to TRBJ2-5; D unclear. The CDR3 extends over 14 amino acids. Germline V CDR1 and CDR2: MNHNY, SVGAGI (reference sequence). V shed 6 bases and J shed 2 bases, with 13 bases lying between them. The CDR3 spells CASSSPPTQETQYF. Here the CDR3 DNA reads TGTGCCAGCAGCAGTCCCCCTACACAAGAGACCCAGTACTTC.

The chain employs TRBV5-1 and TRBJ2-7; TRBD1 is a possible D gene (6 bases). The V end lost 2 bases, the J end lost 7 bases, and 7 bases lay between the germline ends. The V gene's germline CDR1 is SGHRS and CDR2 YFSETQ. CDR3 length: 11 amino acids. CDR3 sequence reads: CASSFTGEQYF. The CDR3 bases are TGCGCCAGCAGCTTCACAGGGGAGCAGTACTTC. The full variable domain, in which reference TRBV5-1 and TRBJ2-7 provide the parts outside the CDR3, is KAGVTQTPRYLIKTRGQQVTLSCSPISGHRSVSWYQQTPGQGLQFLFEYFSETQRNKGNFPGRFSGRQFSNSRSEMNVSTLELGDSALYLCASSFTGEQYFGPGTRLTVT.

In regard to this clonotype: A much more abundant neighbour one base away suggests this may be a read error. The chain employs TRBV29-1 and TRBJ2-1; D is perhaps TRBD1 (6 bases). The V gene lost 7 bases and the J gene lost 7 bases, with 14 bases spanning the gap. The CDR3 length is 12 residues. CDR1 is SQVTM and CDR2 is ANQGSEA in the germline V gene. The CDR3: CSGVDSWNEQFF. CDR3 coding DNA: TGCAGCGGAGTGGACAGCTGGAATGAGCAGTTCTTC.

The chain joins TRBV7-3 to TRBJ2-2; 13 bases match TRBD2. This CDR3 contains 21 residues. The junction had 15 bases not matched to a gene; V was cut back by 2 bases and J by 3 bases. Germline lookup yields CDR1 SGHTA and CDR2 FQGTGA. The CDR3 DNA reads TGTGCCAGCAGCTTAGGCCTTGGACTAGCGGGGGCCGCGGGGGACACCGGGGAGCTGTTTTTT. Translation: CASSLGLGLAGAAGDTGELFF.

This clonotype was seen ten or more times. The chain employs TRBV15 and TRBJ2-7; 13 nucleotides match TRBD2. Unmatched junction bases numbered 12, after V lost 0 bases and J lost 7 bases. CDR3 size: 18 residues. The germline V gene has CDR1 LNHNV and CDR2 YYDKDF (reference sequence). This chain's CDR3 is CATSRDLGTSGKPEEQYF. CDR3 nucleotide sequence: TGTGCCACCAGCAGAGATCTGGGGACTAGCGGGAAACCGGAGGAGCAGTACTTC.

This clonotype was seen a handful of times. The chain couples TRBV12-3 or TRBV12-4 to TRBJ1-5, with 10 bases fitting TRBD1. The CDR3 has 15 amino acids. With V trimmed by 6 bases and J by 4 bases, 6 bases remained unmatched. CDR3 coding DNA: TGTGCCAGCAGAGCCATGGGACAGGGGAATCAGCCCCAGCATTTT. Protein product: CASRAMGQGNQPQHF.